This TCR beta chain appears in the sequencing data of a study of monozygotic twins with inflammatory bowel disease. Regarding the study as a whole: With others, IBD patients shared fewer clonotypes than healthy twins did, especially with disease activity. Patients got different immunosuppressive treatments, which may have made their repertoires more variable.

From its re-call of the 5' RACE reads, TCRdb lists each CDR3 protein once, without DNA. The sample shows around 230,000 distinct CDR3 sequences, and 1.6% sits with its ten largest clones. Germline loops: CDR1 DFQATT, CDR2 SNEGSKA (reference sequence). The CDR3 consists of 11 residues. On this clonotype itself: The target antigen is unknown.

The TCR comes from a human donor with ulcerative colitis or Crohn's disease, or a healthy co-twin of an affected twin (not recorded which). V gene TRBV20-1 combines with J gene TRBJ2-7; absent DNA, TCRdb's TRBD1 call cannot be checked. The sequenced material came from blood. The CDR3 protein is CSANLGAEQYF.